The next 22 T cell receptor beta chains were all read from a single sample in a study of T cells in localized non-small cell lung cancer. The assay was immunoSEQ multiplex PCR, and TCRdb's table has in-frame clones only and misses some. This repertoire shows some 39,000 clones, 70% to 80% found once; its top ten account for roughly 36%. Sequencing was performed on PBMCs, taken before any cancer treatment. The receptors derive from a woman aged 35 to 75 with stage II squamous cell lung carcinoma.

The gene calls are TRBV27 and TRBJ1-2; the D gene is possibly TRBD1 (6 bases). V was shortened by 8 bases and J by 6 bases, with 19 bases between the two germline ends. This CDR3 is 14 amino acids long. Germline assignment: CDR1 MNHEY and CDR2 SMNVEV (reference sequence). The CDR3 coding sequence is TGTGCCAGCGGCCGGGACACCAGAGTGGATGGCTACACCTTC. Encoded protein: CASGRDTRVDGYTF.

The table lists this clone with a few counts. The chain has TRBV7-8 and TRBJ2-2, with D unclear. The V end was cut by 3 bases, the J end by 5 bases, with 10 bases between. The germline CDR1 and CDR2 sequences are SGHVS and FQNEAQ. The CDR3 contains 14 residues. The CDR3 here is CASSFYQTTGELFF. CDR3 bases: TGTGCCAGCAGCTTTTACCAGACAACCGGGGAGCTGTTTTTT.

This chain uses TRBV10-3 with TRBJ1-3; tentative D call: TRBD1 (5 bases). From germline, CDR1 is ENHRY and CDR2 SYGVKD. The CDR3 has 15 residues. Trimming pared 8 bases from V and 0 bases from J, leaving 14 bases between. This CDR3 is CAISEGILSGNTIYF. The CDR3 bases are TGTGCCATCTCGGAGGGGATCCTCTCTGGAAACACCATATATTTT.

V usage is TRBV7-2 and J usage is TRBJ2-7, with 11 bases lining up with TRBD2. The germline gives CDR1 SGHTA, CDR2 FQGNSA. V lost 5 bases to trimming and J lost 7 bases; unmatched junction nucleotides: 19. The length of the CDR3 is 18 residues. CDR3 DNA sequence: TGTGCCAGCAGCCCCTCTTTAGCGGGAGGGGTTACCTGGGGGGAGCAGTACTTC. It yields the protein CASSPSLAGGVTWGEQYF.

V usage is TRBV2 and J usage is TRBJ2-2; D perhaps matches TRBD2 (5 bases). This CDR3 is built from 15 residues. Germline values: CDR1 SNHLY, CDR2 FYNNEI. V was cut by 7 bases and J by 0 bases, with 12 bases left in between. CDR3 in DNA: TGTGCCAGCACTATGGAGGCCTCGAACACCGGGGAGCTGTTTTTT. Translation: CASTMEASNTGELFF.

The sample holds one count of this clone. The chain couples TRBV14 to TRBJ1-2; tentatively, D is TRBD1 (6 bases). Trimming stripped 4 bases from V and 4 bases from J, with 13 bases between. Looked up from germline, CDR1 is SGHDN and CDR2 is FVKESK. This CDR3 comprises 14 residues. The CDR3 coding sequence is TGTGCCAGCAGCCCTGCAGGGGTTCTCTATGGCTACACCTTC. It translates to CASSPAGVLYGYTF.

The chain has TRBV18 and TRBJ1-1; D gene ambiguous. The CDR3 runs to 11 residues. Germline V CDR1 and CDR2: KGHSH, LQKENI. Trimming left V 11 bases short and J 1 base short, with 8 bases between. The CDR3 DNA reads TGTGCCGCGGAGGGGAACACTGAAGCTTTCTTT. Translation gives CAAEGNTEAFF.

V and J are TRBV5-1 and TRBJ1-2; no clear D. V dropped 0 bases and J dropped 4 bases, with 13 bases sitting between them. Germline CDR1 SGHRS, CDR2 YFSETQ. The CDR3 spans 15 residues. The CDR3 DNA is TGCGCCAGCAGCTTGGATGGGCAGTCTGGCTATGGCTACACCTTC. This codes for CASSLDGQSGYGYTF.

This clone showed up just a few times. The chain recombines TRBV7-2 with TRBJ2-7, with D uncertain. Trimming removed 4 bases from V and 3 bases from J, with 7 bases in between. Germline lookup yields CDR1 SGHTA and CDR2 FQGNSA. CDR3 length: 12 residues. The CDR3 region has the DNA TGTGCCAGCAGCTCCAAAGGCTACGAGCAGTACTTC. Translating it yields CASSSKGYEQYF.

V usage is TRBV7-6 and J usage is TRBJ2-5, with 13 bases aligning to TRBD2. Trimming took 3 bases from V and 5 from J; bases not matched to a gene: 3. Germline CDR1 SGHVS, CDR2 FNYEAQ. The CDR3 is made up of 15 amino acids. The CDR3 region has the DNA TGTGCCAGCAGCTTTACTAGCGGGGGGGCTGAGACCCAGTACTTC. The encoded protein is CASSFTSGGAETQYF.

This clone was seen a handful of times. This chain uses TRBV6-1 with TRBJ1-5; D unclear. Germline V gene sequence: CDR1 MNHNS, CDR2 SASEGT. V was cut by 1 base and J by 6 bases, with 4 bases left in between. CDR3 length: 12 amino acids. This CDR3 is CASSEVGQPQHF. The CDR3 DNA is TGTGCCAGCAGTGAAGTTGGTCAGCCCCAGCATTTT.

The gene calls are TRBV6-5 and TRBJ1-1; TRBD1 matches at 7 bases. This CDR3 region has 15 residues. The germline V gene has CDR1 MNHEY and CDR2 SVGAGI. V lost 8 bases and J lost 4; bases outside the gene matches: 13. CDR3 in amino acids: CASLRQTGKITEAFF. In DNA, the CDR3 is TGTGCCAGCCTCCGCCAGACAGGGAAGATCACTGAAGCTTTCTTT.

This chain links TRBV29-1 with TRBJ2-1, with D possibly being TRBD1 or TRBD2 (6 bases each). Trimming took off 6 bases at V and 7 bases at J, with 28 bases between the two ends. The germline V gene encodes CDR1 SQVTM and CDR2 ANQGSEA. The length of the CDR3 is 17 residues. CDR3 DNA sequence: TGCAGCGTGGCAGGGGTTCTAGCGACACATGTGAGTAATGAGCAGTTCTTC. Protein: CSVAGVLATHVSNEQFF.

V gene TRBV6-6 combines with J gene TRBJ2-7; D call uncertain. The germline V gene has CDR1 MNHNY and CDR2 SVGAGI (reference sequence). Trimming stripped 6 bases from V and 2 bases from J, with 11 bases between. The CDR3 is 13 residues long. The CDR3 here is CASSSSYPYEQYF. CDR3 DNA: TGTGCCAGCAGCTCGTCCTACCCCTACGAGCAGTACTTC.

This sequence joins TRBV7-9 and TRBJ1-6; D not certain. CDR1 and CDR2 from the germline V gene are SEHNR and FQNEAQ (reference sequence). This CDR3 region has 15 residues. V dropped 1 base and J dropped 7 bases, with 11 bases sitting between them. The CDR3 region has the DNA TGTGCCAGCAGCTTAGGAGAGAACCCAAATTCACCCCTCCACTTT. Its protein product is CASSLGENPNSPLHF.

In regard to this clone: At the DNA level, this CDR3 is encoded by other sequences in the same sample as well. This chain uses TRBV5-4 with TRBJ2-1, with TRBD2 matching 8 bases. The V segment lost 0 bases and the J segment 10 bases; nucleotides outside the gene matches: 0. This CDR3 spans 12 amino acids. Germline CDR1 is SGHNT and CDR2 is YYREEE (reference sequence). CDR3 residues: CASSLGGREQFF. The CDR3 DNA reads as TGTGCCAGCAGCTTGGGCGGGAGGGAGCAGTTCTTC.

This rearrangement joins TRBV7-9 to TRBJ2-2, with 12 bases aligning to TRBD2. The CDR3 covers 17 residues. The germline V gene has CDR1 SEHNR and CDR2 FQNEAQ (reference sequence). The junction had 5 bases not matched to a gene; V was cut back by 3 bases and J by 3 bases. In DNA, the CDR3 is TGTGCCAGCAGCTTGGTTAGGACTAGCGGGGACACCGGGGAGCTGTTTTTT. Translating it yields CASSLVRTSGDTGELFF.

The rearrangement joins TRBV6-5 to TRBJ1-5, with a tentative D call TRBD1 (5 bases). V lost 0 bases to trimming and J lost 1 base, with 7 bases between them. CDR1 and CDR2 from the germline V gene are MNHEY and SVGAGI. This CDR3 has 15 residues. CDR3 sequence reads: CASSYSWDSNQPQHF. The CDR3 DNA follows: TGTGCCAGCAGTTACTCGTGGGACAGCAATCAGCCCCAGCATTTT.

The genes are TRBV18 and TRBJ1-6; D is undetermined. CDR1 is KGHSH, CDR2 LQKENI, per germline. V was shortened by 2 bases and J by 5 bases, with 10 bases between the two germline ends. The CDR3 spans 15 residues. CDR3 protein: CASSPEGMDNSPLHF. For the CDR3, the DNA is TGTGCCAGCTCACCAGAAGGGATGGATAATTCACCCCTCCACTTT.

The chain uses TRBV27 and TRBJ2-7; D is unresolved. Germline CDR1 MNHEY, CDR2 SMNVEV (reference sequence). The germline V and J ends were trimmed by 10 bases and 7 bases, with 8 bases remaining between them. The CDR3 has 9 residues. The CDR3 nucleotides are TGTGCCACCCCCCAGGAGCAGTACTTC. Its protein is CATPQEQYF.

This chain links TRBV9 with TRBJ2-5; 9 nucleotides match TRBD1. Germline-derived CDR1 and CDR2 are SGDLS and YYNGEE. The CDR3 length is 17 residues. V lost 0 bases to trimming and J lost 5 bases; unmatched junction nucleotides: 11. CDR3 region: CASSVEGTGTGLETQYF. As DNA, the CDR3 is TGTGCCAGCAGCGTAGAAGGGACCGGGACAGGGCTCGAGACCCAGTACTTC.

The gene calls are TRBV11-2 and TRBJ2-1; TRBD2 matches at 8 bases. The junction had 8 bases not matched to a gene; V was cut back by 0 bases and J by 7 bases. Germline CDR1 is SGHAT and CDR2 is FQNNGV. This CDR3 is 16 amino acids long. The CDR3 reads CASSLEVSAGVNEQFF. CDR3 coding DNA: TGTGCCAGCAGCTTAGAAGTGTCAGCGGGAGTAAATGAGCAGTTCTTC. Drawing the rest from reference TRBV11-2 and TRBJ2-1, the complete variable domain is EAGVAQSPRYKIIEKRQSVAFWCNPISGHATLYWYQQILGQGPKLLIQFQNNGVVDDSQLPKDRFSAERLKGVDSTLKIQPAKLEDSAVYLCASSLEVSAGVNEQFFGPGTRLTVL.